The sequence of this T cell receptor beta chain was determined in a study of T cells in Graves' hyperthyroidism and ophthalmopathy. TCR beta CDR3 regions were amplified from RNA. Researchers ran a first-round RT-PCR on the TCR CDR3 using the HTBI primer set. Using its own MiXCR run on the multiplex PCR reads, TCRdb lists one record per CDR3 protein. Of some 600,000 distinct CDR3 sequences in the sample, 11% to 15% were seen once. Study results and caveats: For ophthalmopathy, model prediction preceded onset by a median about 6 months. Most clonotypes that expanded in the thyroid above 0.001 also showed up in blood.

With V trimmed by 4 bases and J by 6 bases, 6 bases remained unmatched. The germline V gene encodes CDR1 MGHRA and CDR2 YSYEKL. CDR3 length: 13 residues. PBMCs were obtained from 10 ml fresh peripheral blood. With regard to this clonotype: Antigen specificity is unknown.

Sequenced sample: blood. The gene calls are TRBV4-1 and TRBJ2-7; 7 bases fit TRBD2. The sequence came from a woman in her twenties or thirties with Graves' hyperthyroidism that later progressed to Graves' ophthalmopathy. The CDR3 DNA sequence: TGCGCCAGCAGCCTGACTAGCTCTCGCGAGCAGTACTTC. Translation gives CASSLTSSREQYF.